Following are 24 T cell receptor beta chains from one sample sequenced in a study of patients and donors after allogeneic stem cell transplantation. TCRdb redid the calling of the RT-PCR reads with MiXCR, one entry per CDR3 protein. This sample yields about 110,000 distinct CDR3 sequences, of which around 36% are seen a single time; more than 25% belongs to the top ten. Material for sequencing was blood, either unsorted or a sorted T cell fraction (not recorded which). These receptors were obtained from a human donor who was either an allogeneic HSCT recipient or a stem cell or donor lymphocyte infusion donor (not recorded which). It is not recorded whose cells these are; they may come from a transplant donor.

V and J are TRBV13 and TRBJ2-7; the match to TRBD1 covers 8 bases. Germline V lookup: CDR1 PRHDT, CDR2 FYEKMQ (reference sequence). Trimming removed 3 bases from V and 1 base from J; junction bases left unmatched: 5. The CDR3 runs 15 residues. CDR3 region: CASSFSGQASYEQYF. The CDR3 DNA sequence: TGTGCCAGCAGCTTTTCGGGACAGGCGTCCTACGAGCAGTACTTC.

The chain has TRBV20-1 and TRBJ1-5; no firm D call. The CDR3 is 14 residues long. V gave up 1 base and J gave up 0 bases, with 7 bases separating them. The germline V gene has CDR1 DFQATT and CDR2 SNEGSKA (reference sequence). CDR3 residues: CSARVFYSNQPQHF. The DNA of the CDR3 is TGCAGTGCTAGAGTTTTTTATAGCAATCAGCCCCAGCATTTT.

The rearrangement uses TRBV4-3 and TRBJ2-1; perhaps D is TRBD1 or TRBD2 (6 bases each). This CDR3 region has 17 residues. In germline, CDR1 is LGHNA, CDR2 YSLEER. With 0 bases removed from V and 8 bases from J, the gap between germline ends came to 20 bases. CDR3 residues: CASSQDLGGGLIYEQFF. For the CDR3, the DNA is TGCGCCAGCAGCCAAGATCTAGGAGGGGGGTTGATCTATGAGCAGTTCTTC.

A few counts support this clonotype. As DNA, the CDR3 is TGCGCCAGCAGCTCCATGGACAGCCGCACTGAAGCTTTCTTT. This encodes CASSSMDSRTEAFF. This chain uses TRBV5-1 with TRBJ1-1; D is possibly TRBD1 (6 bases). The CDR3 consists of 14 residues. Germline CDR1 is SGHRS and CDR2 is YFSETQ. V lost 3 bases and J 4 bases, leaving 13 bases between the germline ends.

V and J are TRBV7-2 and TRBJ2-4; D is unclear. The ends were cut back, 4 bases at V and 7 bases at J, with 11 bases in the middle. The germline V gene has CDR1 SGHTA and CDR2 FQGNSA. The CDR3 is made up of 13 amino acids. CDR3 loop: CASSSPIVNIQYF. The CDR3 nucleotides read TGTGCCAGCAGCTCCCCGATCGTGAACATTCAGTACTTC. Together with reference TRBV7-2 and TRBJ2-4, the CDR3 gives the full variable domain: GAGVSQSPSNKVTEKGKDVELRCDPISGHTALYWYRQSLGQGLEFLIYFQGNSAPDKSGLPSDRFSAERTGGSVSTLTIQRTQQEDSAVYLCASSSPIVNIQYFGAGTRLSVL.

About this clonotype itself: A much larger clone lies a single base off, so this may be a read error. The chain combines TRBV6-5 with TRBJ2-5; D remains unclear. The CDR3 is 12 residues long. The germline CDR1 and CDR2 sequences are MNHEY and SVGAGI. CDR3 DNA sequence: TGTGCCAGCGGTTACTCAAAAGAGACCCAGTACTTC. Its translation: CASGYSKETQYF.

The chain combines TRBV3-1 with TRBJ2-5, with 7 bases identical to TRBD2. This CDR3 comprises 14 residues. Germline CDR1 is LGHDT and CDR2 is YNNKEL (reference sequence). With V trimmed by 6 bases and J by 1 base, 5 bases remained unmatched. CDR3 protein: CASRPAGLQETQYF. The CDR3 DNA follows: TGTGCCAGCAGACCAGCGGGGCTCCAAGAGACCCAGTACTTC.

This clonotype was counted only a few times. The V and J genes are TRBV12-3 or TRBV12-4 and TRBJ1-5; D gene uncertain. The ends were cut back, 4 bases at V and 1 base at J, with 14 bases in the middle. The length of the CDR3 is 16 residues. In DNA, the CDR3 is TGTGCCAGCAGTTCGGACTTTCCTACCAGCAATCAGCCCCAGCATTTT. Translated: CASSSDFPTSNQPQHF.

Only a few counts were recorded for this clonotype. This rearrangement joins TRBV5-5 to TRBJ2-2; TRBD1 is a possible D gene (5 bases). The CDR3 extends over 16 amino acids. Germline values: CDR1 SGHKS, CDR2 YYEKEE (reference sequence). V was cut by 0 bases and J by 5 bases, with 14 bases left in between. CDR3 sequence (DNA): TGTGCCAGCAGCTTGGTCCGGACAAGGATAACCGGGGAGCTGTTTTTT. Amino acids: CASSLVRTRITGELFF.

The rearrangement links TRBV18 to TRBJ2-3, with TRBD1 matching over 7 bases. The germline CDR1 and CDR2 sequences are KGHSH and LQKENI. This CDR3 is 14 amino acids long. Trimming took 2 bases from V and 4 from J; bases not matched to a gene: 3. This chain's CDR3 is CASSPVTGPDTQYF. The CDR3 nucleotides are TGTGCCAGCTCACCAGTGACAGGGCCAGATACGCAGTATTTT.

In this sample, this clonotype turned up a few times. This sequence joins TRBV7-9 and TRBJ1-1; no clear D. CDR3 length: 13 residues. Trimming pared 5 bases from V and 5 bases from J, leaving 12 bases between. Germline V gene data show CDR1 as SEHNR and CDR2 as FQNEAQ (reference sequence). In DNA, the CDR3 is TGTGCCAGCAGCAGGGTGCCGGAGACTGAAGCTTTCTTT. Translation: CASSRVPETEAFF. The variable domain in full, completed from reference TRBV7-9 and TRBJ1-1, reads DTGVSQNPRHKITKRGQNVTFRCDPISEHNRLYWYRQTLGQGPEFLTYFQNEAQLEKSRLLSDRFSAERPKGSFSTLEIQRTEQGDSAMYLCASSRVPETEAFFGQGTRLTVV.

The rearrangement uses TRBV7-2 and TRBJ1-4, with a possible D match to TRBD1 (6 bases). Germline CDR1 reads SGHTA; CDR2 reads FQGNSA. Trimming shortened V by 2 bases and J by 5 bases, and 9 bases separated the two germline ends. CDR3 size: 14 residues. CDR3 bases: TGTGCCAGCAGCTTAACAGGGCAAAATGAAAAACTGTTTTTT. Residues: CASSLTGQNEKLFF. The full variable domain, in which reference TRBV7-2 and TRBJ1-4 provide the parts outside the CDR3, is GAGVSQSPSNKVTEKGKDVELRCDPISGHTALYWYRQSLGQGLEFLIYFQGNSAPDKSGLPSDRFSAERTGGSVSTLTIQRTQQEDSAVYLCASSLTGQNEKLFFGSGTQLSVL.

The J gene is TRBJ1-4, the V gene TRBV6-6, with 7 bases lining up with TRBD1. This CDR3 contains 14 residues. Germline CDR1 reads MNHNY; CDR2 reads SVGAGI (reference sequence). With V trimmed by 5 bases and J by 4 bases, 4 bases remained unmatched. In DNA, the CDR3 is TGTGCCAGCAGTCGGGACAGATATAATGAAAAACTGTTTTTT. Its translation: CASSRDRYNEKLFF.

The V call is TRBV5-1, the J call TRBJ2-1; D is undetermined. CDR3 size: 16 residues. Germline CDR1 and CDR2: SGHRS and YFSETQ. V gave up 0 bases and J gave up 0 bases, with 10 bases separating them. CDR3 protein: CASSLEGYGSYNEQFF. DNA for the CDR3: TGCGCCAGCAGCTTGGAAGGCTACGGCTCCTACAATGAGCAGTTCTTC.

This clonotype was picked up a small number of times. The chain has TRBV27 and TRBJ2-3, with 7 bases lining up with TRBD2. The germline gives CDR1 MNHEY, CDR2 SMNVEV (reference sequence). This CDR3 region has 12 residues. V was clipped by 4 bases and J by 8 bases; unmatched bases: 3. The CDR3 DNA follows: TGTGCCAGCAGTTCCCAGCGGGGTACGCAGTATTTT. This codes for CASSSQRGTQYF.

This clonotype appeared many times. J is TRBJ1-1 and V is TRBV6-5; D might be TRBD1 (6 bases). Germline CDR1 MNHEY, CDR2 SVGAGI. This CDR3 spans 12 amino acids. Trimming stripped 6 bases from V and 5 bases from J, with 10 bases between. The CDR3 coding sequence is TGTGCCAGCAGCCCGCAGGGGACTGAAGCTTTCTTT. Translating it yields CASSPQGTEAFF.

There are a few counts of this clonotype. The genes are TRBV6-5 and TRBJ2-6; tentative D call: TRBD2 (6 bases). The germline gives CDR1 MNHEY, CDR2 SVGAGI. The V gene lost 6 bases and the J gene lost 0 bases, with 12 bases spanning the gap. The CDR3 has 16 residues. The DNA of the CDR3 is TGTGCCAGCAGCCCCTGGGGACTCTCTGGGGCCAACGTCCTGACTTTC. This sequence encodes CASSPWGLSGANVLTF.

This sequence joins TRBV7-9 and TRBJ1-4; D not resolved. Germline V gene sequence: CDR1 SEHNR, CDR2 FQNEAQ (reference sequence). The CDR3 loop spans 15 amino acids. V dropped 5 bases and J dropped 6 bases, with 16 bases sitting between them. The CDR3 DNA reads as TGTGCCAGCAGCCCTTCACAGATCGGGGATGAAAAACTGTTTTTT. Amino acid sequence: CASSPSQIGDEKLFF.

Only a few counts were recorded for this clonotype. The rearrangement links TRBV12-3 or TRBV12-4 to TRBJ2-4; weak D call: TRBD2 (6 bases). V was trimmed by 4 bases and J by 8 bases, leaving 9 bases between them. This CDR3 has 12 residues. The CDR3 spells CASSWGEHIQYF. CDR3 sequence (DNA): TGTGCCAGCAGTTGGGGGGAGCACATTCAGTACTTC.

This clonotype was detected only a few times. This chain connects TRBV29-1 to TRBJ2-2; D is unclear. Germline assignment: CDR1 SQVTM and CDR2 ANQGSEA. The CDR3 has 12 residues. V lost 4 bases to trimming and J lost 4 bases, with 7 bases between them. The CDR3 is CSVVGSTGELFF. The CDR3 DNA is TGCAGCGTTGTAGGTAGCACCGGGGAGCTGTTTTTT.

The table lists this clonotype with a few counts. This chain uses TRBV12-3 or TRBV12-4 with TRBJ2-4; 7 nucleotides align to TRBD1. V lost 5 bases to trimming and J lost 2 bases; unmatched junction nucleotides: 12. This CDR3 is 17 amino acids long. The CDR3 loop is CASSPLGTVSSKNIQYF. Written as DNA, the CDR3 is TGTGCCAGCAGTCCCCTAGGGACAGTAAGTTCCAAAAACATTCAGTACTTC.

The J gene is TRBJ2-7, the V gene TRBV5-1; 10 bases align to TRBD2. This CDR3 is 18 amino acids long. V dropped 0 bases and J dropped 5; count of bases not matched to a gene: 14. Germline V gene sequence: CDR1 SGHRS, CDR2 YFSETQ. Here the CDR3 DNA reads TGCGCCAGCAGCTTGGAAGCGGGCAGCGGGAGGGCCTGGGACGAGCAGTACTTC. Amino acid sequence: CASSLEAGSGRAWDEQYF.

The rearrangement links TRBV25-1 to TRBJ1-1, with a possible D match to TRBD1 (5 bases). The V gene's germline CDR1 is MGHDK and CDR2 SYGVNS. V was clipped by 3 bases and J by 2 bases, with 19 bases between them. The CDR3 covers 17 residues. DNA for the CDR3: TGTGCCAGCAGTGACCGAAGGACGACGGGGGGTAACACTGAAGCTTTCTTT. Translating it yields CASSDRRTTGGNTEAFF.

This chain uses TRBV20-1 with TRBJ2-6, with D tentatively TRBD1 (6 bases). Trimming cost V 2 bases and J 10 bases, with 15 bases left between them. Germline-derived CDR1 and CDR2 are DFQATT and SNEGSKA (reference sequence). The CDR3 covers 14 residues. CDR3 region: CSARFGTTKNVLTF. Written as DNA, the CDR3 is TGCAGTGCTAGATTTGGGACAACTAAGAACGTCCTGACTTTC.